This entry features one T cell receptor beta chain sequence. What antigen it recognizes has not been identified. Base qualities were left out, and no much larger clone turns up one base away. This specimen belongs to a study of CD8+ T cells in alopecia areata (dated by TCRdb to the late 2010s). About the full investigation: To study T cell clonal expansion in alopecia areata, the researchers applied high-throughput TCRbeta sequencing to both the C3H/HeJ mouse model and human patients. TCRbeta CDR3 regions were amplified by immunoSEQ multiplex PCR using 35 Vbeta forward and 13 Jbeta reverse primers. RNA came from the PAXgene miRNA kit for fixed scalp, the miRNeasy kit for PBMCs, and the RNeasy kit for mouse skin. Scalp clonality was compared among normal scalp (n=4), patchy alopecia areata scalp (n=8), and alopecia totalis/universalis scalp (n=8). On the human side, TCRbeta sequencing was run on scalp tissue and on sorted CD4+ and CD8+ peripheral blood T cells from healthy controls and from alopecia areata patients with either patchy or totalis/universalis disease.

PBMCs were isolated by density centrifugation and stained for CD3, CD4 and CD8, and CD4+ and CD8+ T cells were sorted on a FACSAria. Scalp biopsies and blood samples were obtained from unaffected controls. Receptor amplification or capture employed the immunoSEQ multiplex PCR assay. To provide template for TCR sequencing, every sample had RNA extracted and reverse transcribed into cDNA. First-strand cDNA was synthesized using SuperScript III with a 2:1 mix of oligo-dT and random hexamers. Amplification bias was assessed with a synthetic immune receptor repertoire, and residual bias was removed computationally. On the authors' methods: Raw reads were preprocessed for error removal, and CDR3 was defined according to IMGT conventions as running from the conserved cysteine to phenylalanine. To get clonality, Shannon entropy was normalized by log2 of the number of productive unique TCRs and the result was subtracted from 1. Whether each scalp clone was CD4 or CD8 was inferred by checking scalp TCRbeta sequences against the CD4 and CD8 repertoires from sorted blood. TCRdb stores this immuneACCESS table with in-frame sequences only. Part of the clones is absent; in the studies checked, under half of the shortfall reflects unresolved V genes, and no reason is known for the rest. V and J calls and clone size are copied from that table; D and trimming were computed from the DNA. The sample table records under 250,000 clones; just over 55% of these occur just once. The top ten hold under 5% of the sample.

Study-wide conclusions, independent of this receptor: Compared with mice, TCR sequences shared between patients were less clear, possibly partly because of HLA diversity across the patient population. Higher clonality and more expanded CD8+ clones were observed in lesional scalp than in normal scalp, particularly in alopecia totalis/universalis, a finding suggestive of antigenic drive. Unlike mouse skin, where gammadelta T cells dominate, normal human skin contains resident alphabeta T cells that get sequenced too, which complicates analysis of the scalp TCR repertoire.

Measured from the cysteine to the phenylalanine, the CDR3 is 14 residues long. Just the 42-base CDR3 DNA is kept, in frame starting at base 1. Cut back by 7 bases and 6 bases, the V and J ends lie 16 bases apart. Looking up the germline V gene (reference sequence) yields CDR1 MNHEY and CDR2 SMNVEV. The specimen sequenced was CD8+ T cells sorted from blood. The rearrangement joined TRBV27 to TRBJ2-1; the D gene lacks a confident call. The clonotype originates from a human donor in good health. CDR3 sequence: CASKTRPDRNEQFF. The base sequence is TGTGCCAGCAAGACGAGGCCCGATCGCAATGAGCAGTTCTTC.